This T cell receptor (beta chain) was captured by sequencing in a study of radiation and T cells in renal cell carcinoma. For this clone: Its specificity is not known.

Some clones are missing from TCRdb's copy, which holds only in-frame ones; the method was immunoSEQ multiplex PCR. The profile covers around 81,000 clones, with about 85% appearing a single time and approximately 8.8% taken by the ten largest. CDR3 length: 14 residues. Trimming removed 0 bases from V and 8 bases from J, with 12 bases in between. CDR1 and CDR2 from the germline V gene are SGHRS and YFSETQ. Indicated time point: blood 4 weeks post-SBRT, at nephrectomy. Described treatment: 15 Gy SBRT to primary tumor, nephrectomy 4 weeks later. Nephrectomy followed 15 Gy stereotactic body radiation by 4 weeks. Serial blood draws occurred at baseline and 2 and 4 weeks post-SBRT. This renal cell carcinoma was of the clear cell type. Study findings and constraints: From baseline, blood top tumor clonotypes peaked at 2 weeks post-radiation.

The input for sequencing was blood, taken from a patient whose treatment included radiotherapy and nephrectomy. This receptor was obtained from a middle-aged man with renal cell carcinoma. This chain connects TRBV5-1 to TRBJ2-1, with a possible D match to TRBD1 (5 bases). Written as DNA, the CDR3 is TGCGCCAGCAGCTTGGAACAGGCAGGCTATGAGCAGTTCTTC. Translating it yields CASSLEQAGYEQFF.